The clone carrying this T cell receptor beta chain was seen just once. This record belongs to a study of blood T cell repertoires in COVID-19. At the level of the study: COVID-19 samples, acute and convalescent, were from the United States, Italy and Spain. PBMCs, B-cell-depleted T cells, or T cells were the source of the cDNA or gDNA that made up the material.

Authors' data handling: Scientists estimated how many nucleated cells there were by amplifying reference gene primers. Measured with immunoSEQ multiplex PCR; TCRdb has only the in-frame clones, and not every one. V, J and clone size reflect that table, while D and trimming were determined from the DNA. The profile shows over 50,000 clones, approximately 84% of them singletons. Source material: peripheral blood. The receptor comes from a human donor with active or convalescent COVID-19. The donor label of this sample is uncertain.

Written as DNA, the CDR3 is TGTGCCTGGAGTCGGGGGACAGATAATTCACCCCTCCACTTT. It yields the protein CAWSRGTDNSPLHF. The chain links TRBV30 to TRBJ1-6, with TRBD1 matching 7 bases. Trimming at V came to 2 bases and at J to 5 bases, leaving 3 bases not matched to a gene. This CDR3 contains 14 residues. CDR1 is GTSNPN and CDR2 is SVGIG in the germline V gene (reference sequence). The variable domain in full, with the rest retrieved from reference TRBV30 and TRBJ1-6, is SQTIHQWPATLVQPVGSPLSLECTVEGTSNPNLYWYRQAAGRGLQLLFYSVGIGQISSEVPQNLSASRPQDRQFILSSKKLLLSDSGFYLCAWSRGTDNSPLHFGNGTRLTVT.